Listed below are T cell receptor beta chains from one sample, sequenced in a study of T-cell reconstitution after alpha-beta-depleted transplantation in children. One entry per CDR3 protein, called by TCRdb with MiXCR from the PCR reads. Of more than 85,000 distinct CDR3 sequences in the sample, 6% to 9% were seen once. The sequenced sample was PBMCs, obtained before TCRalphabeta/CD19-depleted stem cell transplant. The receptors originated from a boy aged 2-9 years with acute lymphoblastic leukemia, due to receive a stem cell transplant. Both conserved end residues are part of each CDR3. The D gene is left open where the match is weak. Size tells how often a clone was seen (once, few, many) or the class of an expanded clone, and some rows leave it out.

V: TRBV5-4
size: -
J: TRBJ2-6
D: -
CDR3: CASSHGTPGANVLTF
DNA: TGTGCCAGCAGCCATGGGACTCCTGGGGCCAACGTCCTGACTTTC

V: TRBV11-1
size: many
J: TRBJ2-1
D: -
CDR3: CASSFGREQFF
DNA: TGTGCCAGCAGCTTTGGGAGAGAGCAGTTCTTC

V: TRBV5-1
size: -
J: TRBJ1-6
D: -
CDR3: CASSPRGSDNSPLHF
DNA: TGCGCCAGCAGCCCAAGGGGTTCCGATAATTCACCCCTCCACTTT

V: TRBV3-1
size: -
J: TRBJ2-3
D: -
CDR3: CATGEGPRTDTQYF
DNA: TGTGCCACAGGGGAGGGGCCTAGGACAGATACGCAGTATTTT

V: TRBV11-2
size: many
J: TRBJ2-3
D: TRBD2
CDR3: CASSLVGAGLGIEDTQYF
DNA: TGTGCCAGCAGCTTAGTTGGGGCGGGACTAGGAATAGAAGATACGCAGTATTTT

V: TRBV6-1
size: -
J: TRBJ2-4
D: -
CDR3: CASSAVAKNIQYF
DNA: TGTGCCAGCAGTGCAGTAGCCAAAAACATTCAGTACTTC

V: TRBV5-6
size: many
J: TRBJ2-3
D: TRBD2
CDR3: CASSSTGTSRTDTQYF
DNA: TGTGCCAGCAGCTCAACCGGGACTAGCCGCACAGATACGCAGTATTTT

V: TRBV5-5
size: few
J: TRBJ2-5
D: -
CDR3: CASSLANEETQYF
DNA: TGTGCCAGCAGCTTGGCCAACGAAGAGACCCAGTACTTC

V: TRBV20-1
size: few
J: TRBJ2-5
D: -
CDR3: CSARGLTGFEETQYF
DNA: TGCAGTGCTAGAGGATTGACAGGTTTTGAAGAGACCCAGTACTTC

V: TRBV9
size: -
J: TRBJ1-2
D: -
CDR3: CASSVTGGPYGYTF
DNA: TGTGCCAGCAGCGTAACAGGAGGGCCCTATGGCTACACCTTC

V: TRBV6-5
size: many
J: TRBJ2-2
D: TRBD2
CDR3: CASSFKLAVGGELFF
DNA: TGTGCCAGCAGTTTCAAGCTAGCGGTAGGCGGGGAGCTGTTTTTT

V: TRBV5-1
size: many
J: TRBJ2-1
D: TRBD2
CDR3: CASSPRGGSYNEQFF
DNA: TGCGCCAGCAGCCCTCGGGGAGGGAGTTACAATGAGCAGTTCTTC

V: TRBV7-7
size: many
J: TRBJ2-7
D: -
CDR3: CASSRGWGEEQYF
DNA: TGTGCTAGCAGCCGCGGTTGGGGTGAGGAGCAGTACTTC

V: TRBV7-6
size: -
J: TRBJ2-1
D: TRBD2
CDR3: CASSISGGPHNEQFF
DNA: TGTGCCAGCAGCATTAGCGGGGGGCCCCACAATGAGCAGTTCTTC

V: TRBV20-1
size: many
J: TRBJ2-7
D: TRBD2
CDR3: CSATRLAGGREQYF
DNA: TGCAGTGCTACCCGACTAGCGGGGGGGCGAGAGCAGTACTTC

V: TRBV7-3
size: few
J: TRBJ2-7
D: -
CDR3: CASSLDRFYEQYF
DNA: TGTGCCAGCAGCTTAGACAGGTTCTACGAGCAGTACTTC

V: TRBV20-1
size: few
J: TRBJ2-3
D: TRBD2
CDR3: CSAPSAGSTSTDTQYF
DNA: TGCAGTGCACCGTCAGCGGGGTCCACTAGCACAGATACGCAGTATTTT

V: TRBV18
size: many
J: TRBJ2-6
D: -
CDR3: CASSRSGNSGANVLTF
DNA: TGTGCCAGCTCACGGAGTGGGAACTCTGGGGCCAACGTCCTGACTTTC

V: TRBV7-6
size: many
J: TRBJ2-5
D: -
CDR3: CASSLVDSRWETQYF
DNA: TGTGCCAGCAGCTTAGTGGACTCCCGGTGGGAGACCCAGTACTTC

V: TRBV5-1
size: -
J: TRBJ1-1
D: -
CDR3: CASSFVLGNTEAFF
DNA: TGCGCCAGCAGCTTCGTCTTGGGGAACACTGAAGCTTTCTTT

V: TRBV14
size: many
J: TRBJ2-5
D: -
CDR3: CASSQAAPYPETQYF
DNA: TGTGCCAGCAGCCAAGCGGCCCCGTACCCCGAGACCCAGTACTTC

V: TRBV7-2
size: many
J: TRBJ1-1
D: -
CDR3: CASSLAETGAGDEAFF
DNA: TGTGCCAGCAGCTTAGCGGAGACGGGGGCGGGTGATGAAGCTTTCTTT

V: TRBV15
size: few
J: TRBJ2-3
D: TRBD2
CDR3: CATSRDSGATDTQYF
DNA: TGTGCCACCAGCAGAGATAGCGGGGCCACAGATACGCAGTATTTT

V: TRBV6-5
size: many
J: TRBJ2-7
D: -
CDR3: CASSYRGGEQYF
DNA: TGTGCCAGCAGTTACAGGGGGGGTGAGCAGTACTTC

V: TRBV20-1
size: many
J: TRBJ2-1
D: TRBD2
CDR3: CSAEGLAGLNEQFF
DNA: TGCAGTGCAGAGGGACTAGCGGGTCTCAATGAGCAGTTCTTC

V: TRBV6-4
size: many
J: TRBJ2-3
D: TRBD2
CDR3: CASSMAGGADTQYF
DNA: TGTGCCAGCAGTATGGCGGGGGGGGCAGATACGCAGTATTTT

V: TRBV12-3/TRBV12-4
size: many
J: TRBJ2-2
D: TRBD1
CDR3: CASSLVPDPDRDEANTGELFF
DNA: TGTGCCAGCAGTTTAGTCCCCGACCCTGACAGGGATGAGGCGAACACCGGGGAGCTGTTTTTT

V: TRBV12-3/TRBV12-4
size: many
J: TRBJ1-2
D: TRBD1
CDR3: CASSLIQGDWYGYTF
DNA: TGTGCCAGCAGTTTAATCCAGGGGGATTGGTATGGCTACACCTTC

V: TRBV12-3/TRBV12-4
size: many
J: TRBJ1-1
D: -
CDR3: CATSTRKGKAFF
DNA: TGTGCCACAAGCACGCGAAAGGGCAAAGCTTTCTTT

V: TRBV15
size: many
J: TRBJ1-5
D: -
CDR3: CATSRSREGQPQHF
DNA: TGTGCCACCAGCAGATCCAGGGAAGGTCAGCCCCAGCATTTT

V: TRBV20-1
size: -
J: TRBJ2-7
D: -
CDR3: CSARGARGDSSYEQYF
DNA: TGCAGTGCTAGAGGGGCTAGGGGGGATAGCTCCTACGAGCAGTACTTC

V: TRBV19
size: -
J: TRBJ2-1
D: -
CDR3: CASSITRVGGEQFF
DNA: TGTGCCAGTAGTATAACCAGGGTGGGCGGTGAGCAGTTCTTC

V: TRBV12-3/TRBV12-4
size: -
J: TRBJ1-6
D: TRBD1
CDR3: CASSFQGQDNSPLHF
DNA: TGTGCCAGCAGTTTTCAAGGACAGGATAATTCACCCCTCCACTTT

V: TRBV7-8
size: -
J: TRBJ1-1
D: TRBD1
CDR3: CASSVQGMTEAFF
DNA: TGTGCCAGCAGCGTACAGGGGATGACTGAAGCTTTCTTT

V: TRBV6-4
size: few
J: TRBJ2-3
D: -
CDR3: CASSGGGRPDTQYF
DNA: TGTGCCAGCAGTGGAGGGGGTAGGCCAGATACGCAGTATTTT

V: TRBV9
size: many
J: TRBJ1-6
D: -
CDR3: CASSPRDFGSSPLHF
DNA: TGTGCCAGCAGCCCCCGGGACTTTGGGAGTTCACCCCTCCACTTT

V: TRBV11-1
size: -
J: TRBJ2-3
D: TRBD2
CDR3: CASSSRSGGPDTQYF
DNA: TGTGCCAGCAGCAGCCGTAGCGGGGGTCCAGATACGCAGTATTTT

V: TRBV7-2
size: many
J: TRBJ2-5
D: -
CDR3: CASSLGIARGETQYF
DNA: TGTGCCAGCAGCTTAGGGATAGCACGGGGGGAGACCCAGTACTTC